In this sample, the clone carrying this T cell receptor beta chain turned up once. Its antigen is as yet unknown. Germline-derived CDR1 and CDR2 are MDHEN and SYDVKM. V was trimmed by 10 bases and J by 6 bases, leaving 18 bases between them. CDR3 length: 13 residues. The data originate from a study of shared clonotypes between healthy human individuals. Regarding the study as a whole: Represented diversity, genetic and exposure-history alike, was limited by few donors.

The table came from immunoSEQ multiplex PCR; TCRdb's copy has only in-frame clones and leaves some out. The sample consists of 850,000 to 1,200,000 clones, around four fifths of them appearing once. The clonotype originates from a man aged 18 to 30 in good health. The sequenced material came from memory CD4+ T cells sorted from blood. Documented subset: CD45RA-negative fraction. The chain has TRBV28 and TRBJ1-1; D is unresolved. CDR3 nucleotide sequence: TGTGCCACCCTGACTTTAGGGCGCCCTGAAGCTTTCTTT. Protein: CATLTLGRPEAFF.